This TCR beta chain came from a study of Ad26.COV2.S vaccination and SARS-CoV-2 variants. The method was immunoSEQ multiplex PCR; TCRdb's version includes in-frame clones alone and lacks a portion of them. The sample lists around 420,000 clones; over 75% were seen once. Study-wide points: Placebo recipients had lower spike-specific TCR breadth than vaccine recipients.

There are 12 residues in the CDR3. Germline CDR1 reads MNHEY; CDR2 reads SMNVEV (reference sequence). V was cut by 7 bases and J by 6 bases, with 11 bases left in between. The treatment here: 15 to 20 received Ad26.COV2.S at low or high dose, single or two shots; a few received placebo; per-sample allocation not given. Vaccine and placebo recipients were sampled on day 63 after the first injection. An Ad26 vector carrying the Wuhan-strain SARS-CoV-2 spike served as the vaccine. About this clone itself: The antigen is undetermined.

Source: peripheral blood, taken in a trial of Ad26.COV2.S vaccine versus placebo. This sequence originates from a person between 18 and 60 years old who received the Ad26.COV2.S COVID-19 vaccine or a placebo. This sequence joins TRBV27 and TRBJ2-3; D is unresolved. Here the CDR3 DNA reads TGTGCCAGCATCTCTTTGGGGGATACGCAGTATTTT. This encodes CASISLGDTQYF.